Here is one T cell receptor (beta chain) with its context. These data belong to a study of blood T cell repertoires in COVID-19. For the study at large: There were acute and convalescent COVID-19 samples, and they came from the United States, Italy and Spain.

V was shortened by 10 bases and J by 6 bases, with 15 bases between the two germline ends. Germline V gene data show CDR1 as MNHNY and CDR2 as SVGAGI (reference sequence). This CDR3 is built from 12 residues. Seattle patient enrollment occurred during active infection, with longitudinal follow-up thereafter. Sequenced by immunoSEQ multiplex PCR; TCRdb stores in-frame clones only, minus some. The data hold around 400,000 clones, with about 90% observed a single time. The receptor was derived from an older woman with COVID-19, enrolled during active disease. This chain connects TRBV6-6 to TRBJ1-2, with TRBD1 as a possible D gene (5 bases). The specimen was peripheral blood. CDR3 DNA: TGTGCCACCCCGGGACCGGGGGATGGCTACACCTTC. This encodes CATPGPGDGYTF.